The 17 T cell receptor beta chains given below trace back to one sample, sequenced in a study of T cells in Graves' hyperthyroidism and ophthalmopathy (dated by TCRdb to between 2017 and 2020). The receptor library was made with multiplex PCR. These reads were obtained on an Illumina HiSeq 2000. The TCR beta CDR3 regions were amplified from RNA transcripts. The first round of RT-PCR for the TCR CDR3 was performed with the HTBI primer set and the Qiagen OneStep RT-PCR kit. TCRdb cleaned the public reads at Q25 with fastp, built clones with MiXCR and kept in-frame beta chains. Here each entry gathers all rows of one CDR3 protein and keeps the most common genes and DNA. Across this sample there are 500,000 to 600,000 distinct CDR3 sequences, with 40% to 55% seen only once. Roughly 20% of the sample is taken by the ten largest. The sequenced sample was peripheral blood or thyroid tissue (not recorded which). Every receptor here comes from an adult woman with Graves' disease, either hyperthyroidism or ophthalmopathy (not recorded which).

The chain recombines TRBV6-2 or TRBV6-3 with TRBJ1-6; 9 bases line up with TRBD1. The CDR3 is 13 residues long. CDR1 and CDR2 (germline): MNHEY, SVGEGT. The ends lost 7 bases at V and 13 bases at J; junction bases unmatched: 8. The CDR3 DNA follows: TGTGCCAGCACCTGGGACAGGGCATGGCCCCTCCACTTT. Translating gives CASTWDRAWPLHF.

This sequence joins TRBV5-1 and TRBJ1-5; D gene uncertain. This CDR3 contains 15 residues. V was clipped by 1 base and J by 5 bases, with 13 bases between them. The germline V gene encodes CDR1 SGHRS and CDR2 YFSETQ. CDR3 sequence (DNA): TGCGCCAGCAGCTTGACTAGCGGGTACGATCAGCCCCAGCATTTT. As protein: CASSLTSGYDQPQHF.

The chain recombines TRBV19 with TRBJ2-3; D possibly uses TRBD1 or TRBD2 (5 bases each). Germline V gene data show CDR1 as LNHDA and CDR2 as SQIVND (reference sequence). The germline V and J ends were trimmed by 5 bases and 2 bases, with 11 bases remaining between them. This CDR3 spans 14 amino acids. The CDR3 protein is CASSRGPHTDTQYF. The CDR3 DNA reads as TGTGCCAGTAGTCGGGGACCGCACACAGATACGCAGTATTTT. Filled out from reference TRBV19 and TRBJ2-3, the complete variable domain reads DGGITQSPKYLFRKEGQNVTLSCEQNLNHDAMYWYRQDPGQGLRLIYYSQIVNDFQKGDIAEGYSVSREKKESFPLTVTSAQKNPTAFYLCASSRGPHTDTQYFGPGTRLTVL.

The chain is built from TRBV5-1 and TRBJ2-7, with TRBD1 identical over 7 bases. V shed 7 bases, J shed 5 bases, and the junction held 6 bases outside the gene matches. CDR1 is SGHRS, CDR2 YFSETQ, per germline. The CDR3 extends over 12 amino acids. The CDR3 reads CASGSQGNEQYF. As DNA, the CDR3 is TGCGCCAGCGGCTCACAGGGGAACGAGCAGTACTTC.

The V call is TRBV7-2, the J call TRBJ1-3; no reliable D call. Germline-derived CDR1 and CDR2 are SGHTA and FQGNSA. The ends were cut back, 5 bases at V and 0 bases at J, with 11 bases in the middle. The CDR3 is 15 amino acids. The DNA for the CDR3 is TGTGCCAGCAGCATAGGACGTAACTCTGGAAACACCATATATTTT. Translated: CASSIGRNSGNTIYF.

In its sample, this clonotype was seen many times. This chain connects TRBV20-1 to TRBJ2-7, with D perhaps TRBD1 (5 bases). V was shortened by 2 bases and J by 5 bases, with 16 bases between the two germline ends. Germline values: CDR1 DFQATT, CDR2 SNEGSKA (reference sequence). This CDR3 has 14 amino acids. CDR3 nucleotides: TGCAGTGCTAGACCCCATCAGGGAAACAACGAGCAGTACTTC. It yields the protein CSARPHQGNNEQYF.

The chain joins TRBV12-3 or TRBV12-4 to TRBJ1-1; unclear D gene. Between the trimmed V and J ends, which lost 8 bases and 3 bases, there was a span of 22 bases. This CDR3 contains 16 residues. CDR3 DNA sequence: TGTGCCAGCCGATCCAGACGGAGCGTGGGAGACACTGAAGCTTTCTTT. Amino acids: CASRSRRSVGDTEAFF.

The J gene is TRBJ1-1, the V gene TRBV7-8; TRBD1 agrees at 8 bases. The CDR3 sequence is 14 residues long. Germline V CDR1 and CDR2: SGHVS, FQNEAQ. The ends lost 8 bases at V and 6 bases at J; junction bases unmatched: 11. The CDR3 nucleotides are TGTGCCAGCGGCCTGACAGGGGAAATCGCTGAAGCTTTCTTT. Translation: CASGLTGEIAEAFF. The full variable domain, with the rest looked up from reference TRBV7-8 and TRBJ1-1, is GAGVSQSPRYKVAKRGQDVALRCDPISGHVSLFWYQQALGQGPEFLTYFQNEAQLDKSGLPSDRFFAERPEGSVSTLKIQRTQQEDSAVYLCASGLTGEIAEAFFGQGTRLTVV.

This clonotype has at least ten counts. This chain uses TRBV4-1 with TRBJ2-6; no clear D. V was trimmed by 0 bases and J by 1 base, leaving 7 bases between them. The germline gives CDR1 MGHRA, CDR2 YSYEKL. The CDR3 runs to 16 residues. The CDR3 loop reads CASSQDLGSGANVLTF. In DNA form, the CDR3 reads TGCGCCAGCAGCCAAGATTTGGGATCTGGGGCCAACGTCCTGACTTTC.

The gene calls are TRBV29-1 and TRBJ1-5; TRBD1 aligns across 8 bases. Unmatched junction bases numbered 11, after V lost 5 bases and J lost 11 bases. The CDR3 length is 13 residues. From germline, CDR1 is SQVTM and CDR2 ANQGSEA. CDR3 in DNA: TGCAGCGTTAACACAGGGGGGGTTGAGACCCAGCATTTT. It specifies CSVNTGGVETQHF. The whole variable domain, remainder taken from reference TRBV29-1 and TRBJ1-5, is SAVISQKPSRDICQRGTSLTIQCQVDSQVTMMFWYRQQPGQSLTLIATANQGSEATYESGFVIDKFPISRPNLTFSTLTVSNMSPEDSSIYLCSVNTGGVETQHFGDGTRLSIL.

This clonotype appeared a few times. This chain uses TRBV29-1 with TRBJ1-2; D is unresolved. The CDR3 has 15 residues. V shed 0 bases and J shed 0 bases, with 11 bases lying between them. CDR1 is SQVTM and CDR2 is ANQGSEA in the germline V gene. The CDR3 nucleotides are TGCAGCGTTGAAGATCCGGGCCCAGCTAACTATGGCTACACCTTC. Amino acids: CSVEDPGPANYGYTF. Full variable domain (rest looked up from reference TRBV29-1 and TRBJ1-2): SAVISQKPSRDICQRGTSLTIQCQVDSQVTMMFWYRQQPGQSLTLIATANQGSEATYESGFVIDKFPISRPNLTFSTLTVSNMSPEDSSIYLCSVEDPGPANYGYTFGSGTRLTVV.

The V call is TRBV7-9, the J call TRBJ2-7; perhaps TRBD2 as D (6 bases). The CDR3 runs to 13 residues. V was cut by 8 bases and J by 5 bases, with 16 bases left in between. Germline V gene data show CDR1 as SEHNR and CDR2 as FQNEAQ (reference sequence). The CDR3 DNA reads as TGTGCCAGCGGCGAGGGAGGAGAAAACGAGCAGTACTTC. Amino acids: CASGEGGENEQYF.

This clonotype appeared once. This chain joins TRBV7-2 and TRBJ2-7, with 7 bases matching TRBD2. The V gene end was trimmed by 0 bases and the J gene end by 4 bases; junction bases not matched to a gene: 9. This CDR3 comprises 16 residues. Germline V gene sequence: CDR1 SGHTA, CDR2 FQGNSA. CDR3 nucleotides: TGTGCCAGCAGCTTAGCTGGGCCGAGGGAGGGTTACGAGCAGTACTTC. It yields the protein CASSLAGPREGYEQYF.

J is TRBJ1-6 and V is TRBV15; TRBD1 might be the D (6 bases). The CDR3 extends over 14 amino acids. Trimming pared 8 bases from V and 4 bases from J, leaving 12 bases between. Germline CDR1 and CDR2: LNHNV and YYDKDF (reference sequence). CDR3 in DNA: TGTGCCACCTCCCGGGACAATTATAATTCACCCCTCCACTTT. This sequence encodes CATSRDNYNSPLHF. The complete variable domain, with remaining parts taken from reference TRBV15 and TRBJ1-6, reads DAMVIQNPRYQVTQFGKPVTLSCSQTLNHNVMYWYQQKSSQAPKLLFHYYDKDFNNEADTPDNFQSRRPNTSFCFLDIRSPGLGDTAMYLCATSRDNYNSPLHFGNGTRLTVT.

This clonotype was recorded many times. V and J are TRBV5-1 and TRBJ1-1, with TRBD1 matching 8 bases. V shed 4 bases and J 7 bases; nucleotides not matched to a gene: 6. CDR1 is SGHRS and CDR2 is YFSETQ in the germline V gene. There are 13 residues in the CDR3. CDR3 in amino acids: CASSAQGASEAFF. The DNA of the CDR3 is TGCGCCAGCAGCGCCCAGGGGGCAAGTGAAGCTTTCTTT.

The CDR3 coding sequence is TGCAGTGCCCTAGCGGGAGAAACCGGGGAGCTGTTTTTT. Its protein is CSALAGETGELFF. The chain joins TRBV20-1 to TRBJ2-2, with 10 bases lining up with TRBD2. V lost 6 bases to trimming and J lost 5 bases; unmatched junction nucleotides: 3. Germline CDR1 DFQATT, CDR2 SNEGSKA (reference sequence). The CDR3 loop spans 13 amino acids.

V usage is TRBV7-9 and J usage is TRBJ1-5; the D gene is possibly TRBD1 (5 bases). CDR1 is SEHNR, CDR2 FQNEAQ, per germline (reference sequence). This CDR3 is 16 amino acids long. Trimming shortened V by 5 bases and J by 11 bases, and 25 bases separated the two germline ends. CDR3: CASSVTSGSMGETQHF. Written as DNA, the CDR3 is TGTGCCAGCAGCGTTACTAGCGGGAGCATGGGGGAGACCCAGCATTTT.